These 10 T cell receptor beta chains were sequenced from one sample in a study of shared clonotypes between healthy human individuals. Sequenced by immunoSEQ multiplex PCR; TCRdb stores in-frame clones only, minus some. The sample carries 2 million to 2.5 million clones, under 95% recorded once. The specimen sequenced was naive CD4+ T cells from PBMCs. Subset of the sample: CD45RA+ positively selected. The receptors derive from a man between 18 and 29 years old in good health. Some clones in this sample may be carry-over from other donors' samples.

A word on this clone: The identical CDR3 is also encoded by other nucleotide sequences in the sample. The chain links TRBV18 to TRBJ2-7; either TRBD1 or TRBD2 may fit D (5 bases each). The CDR3 covers 13 residues. The V gene lost 4 bases and the J gene lost 4 bases, with 11 bases spanning the gap. Germline V CDR1 and CDR2: KGHSH, LQKENI. CDR3 in amino acids: CASSLGTSYEQYF. The CDR3 DNA sequence: TGTGCCAGCTCACTTGGGACCTCATACGAGCAGTACTTC.

Of note for this clone: The identical CDR3 is also encoded by other nucleotide sequences in the sample. V is TRBV28 and J is TRBJ1-1; TRBD1 agrees at 8 bases. CDR1 and CDR2 from the germline V gene are MDHEN and SYDVKM. Trimming at V came to 3 bases and at J to 1 base, leaving 1 base not matched to a gene. The CDR3 loop spans 14 amino acids. CDR3 loop: CASSLQGANTEAFF. The DNA for the CDR3 is TGTGCCAGCAGTTTGCAGGGGGCGAACACTGAAGCTTTCTTT.

This chain links TRBV27 with TRBJ2-2; a weak D match, TRBD2 (6 bases). Germline lookup yields CDR1 MNHEY and CDR2 SMNVEV (reference sequence). The CDR3 totals 14 residues. V was trimmed by 5 bases and J by 8 bases, leaving 15 bases between them. This CDR3 is CASSLIEGRGELFF. DNA of the CDR3: TGTGCCAGCAGTCTCATCGAGGGGAGGGGGGAGCTGTTTTTT.

The chain combines TRBV2 with TRBJ2-7; a weak D match, TRBD1 (6 bases). V gave up 8 bases and J gave up 0 bases, with 14 bases separating them. From germline, CDR1 is SNHLY and CDR2 FYNNEI. The CDR3 sequence is 14 residues long. This chain's CDR3 is CASFERTASYEQYF. Here the CDR3 DNA reads TGTGCCAGCTTTGAGAGGACAGCCTCCTACGAGCAGTACTTC.

The V call is TRBV7-9, the J call TRBJ1-3; D is unresolved. V lost 1 base and J 9 bases, leaving 16 bases between the germline ends. CDR3 length: 15 residues. Germline V CDR1 and CDR2: SEHNR, FQNEAQ (reference sequence). This CDR3 is CASSLGASPGVTIYF. The CDR3 region has the DNA TGTGCCAGCAGCTTAGGAGCCTCCCCCGGGGTCACCATATATTTT. Based on the CDR3 plus reference TRBV7-9 and TRBJ1-3, the full variable domain is DTGVSQNPRHKITKRGQNVTFRCDPISEHNRLYWYRQTLGQGPEFLTYFQNEAQLEKSRLLSDRFSAERPKGSFSTLEIQRTEQGDSAMYLCASSLGASPGVTIYFGEGSWLTVV.

V gene TRBV5-1 combines with J gene TRBJ2-3, with TRBD1 matching 12 bases. The CDR3 is 20 residues long. V trimming: 1 base; J trimming: 0 bases; junction bases outside the gene matches: 12. CDR1 is SGHRS and CDR2 is YFSETQ in the germline V gene. The CDR3 here is CASSLPTGQGAARSTDTQYF. The DNA of the CDR3 is TGCGCCAGCAGCTTGCCCACGGGACAGGGGGCGGCGAGAAGCACAGATACGCAGTATTTT.

The gene calls are TRBV28 and TRBJ1-2; no definite D call. V shed 10 bases and J shed 6 bases, with 12 bases lying between them. CDR3 size: 11 residues. Germline loops: CDR1 MDHEN, CDR2 SYDVKM. Written as DNA, the CDR3 is TGTGCCACCGGCTCCAGAAATGGCTACACCTTC. Translation gives CATGSRNGYTF.

To note about this clone: Other nucleotide sequences in the sample specify the same CDR3. The chain uses TRBV28 and TRBJ2-5; 7 bases line up with TRBD1. Unmatched junction bases numbered 7, after V lost 5 bases and J lost 4 bases. The CDR3 loop spans 14 amino acids. Germline V gene data show CDR1 as MDHEN and CDR2 as SYDVKM. CDR3 bases: TGTGCCAGCAGTCCCCGACAGGGTTTAGAGACCCAGTACTTC. This codes for CASSPRQGLETQYF.

The chain has TRBV6-1 and TRBJ2-5; TRBD2 matches at 7 bases. Looked up from germline, CDR1 is MNHNS and CDR2 is SASEGT. The trim removed 5 bases at V and 3 bases at J, leaving 0 bases unmatched. The CDR3 extends over 12 amino acids. CDR3 in DNA: TGTGCCAGCAGTCTAGCGGAAGAGACCCAGTACTTC. Translated: CASSLAEETQYF.

V gene TRBV5-1 combines with J gene TRBJ2-5, with 9 bases lining up with TRBD1. The CDR3 contains 18 residues. V lost 0 bases and J lost 0; bases outside the gene matches: 9. The germline V gene encodes CDR1 SGHRS and CDR2 YFSETQ. This chain's CDR3 is CASSLGLTGTGYQETQYF. CDR3 DNA: TGCGCCAGCAGCTTGGGACTAACCGGGACAGGGTACCAAGAGACCCAGTACTTC.